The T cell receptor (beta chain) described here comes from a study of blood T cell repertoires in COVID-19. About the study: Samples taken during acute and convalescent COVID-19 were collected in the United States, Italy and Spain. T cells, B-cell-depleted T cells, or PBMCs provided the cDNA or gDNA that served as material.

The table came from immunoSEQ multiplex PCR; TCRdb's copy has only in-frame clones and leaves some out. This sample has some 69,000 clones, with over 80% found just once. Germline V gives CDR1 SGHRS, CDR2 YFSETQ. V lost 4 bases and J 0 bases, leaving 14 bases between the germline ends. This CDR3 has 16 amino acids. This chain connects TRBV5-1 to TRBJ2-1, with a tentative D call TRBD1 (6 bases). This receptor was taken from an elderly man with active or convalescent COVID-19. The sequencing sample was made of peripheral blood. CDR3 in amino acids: CASSRTGQSSYNEQFF. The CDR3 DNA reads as TGCGCCAGCAGCCGGACCGGACAGAGCTCCTACAATGAGCAGTTCTTC. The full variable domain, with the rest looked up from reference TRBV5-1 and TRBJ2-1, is KAGVTQTPRYLIKTRGQQVTLSCSPISGHRSVSWYQQTPGQGLQFLFEYFSETQRNKGNFPGRFSGRQFSNSRSEMNVSTLELGDSALYLCASSRTGQSSYNEQFFGPGTRLTVL.